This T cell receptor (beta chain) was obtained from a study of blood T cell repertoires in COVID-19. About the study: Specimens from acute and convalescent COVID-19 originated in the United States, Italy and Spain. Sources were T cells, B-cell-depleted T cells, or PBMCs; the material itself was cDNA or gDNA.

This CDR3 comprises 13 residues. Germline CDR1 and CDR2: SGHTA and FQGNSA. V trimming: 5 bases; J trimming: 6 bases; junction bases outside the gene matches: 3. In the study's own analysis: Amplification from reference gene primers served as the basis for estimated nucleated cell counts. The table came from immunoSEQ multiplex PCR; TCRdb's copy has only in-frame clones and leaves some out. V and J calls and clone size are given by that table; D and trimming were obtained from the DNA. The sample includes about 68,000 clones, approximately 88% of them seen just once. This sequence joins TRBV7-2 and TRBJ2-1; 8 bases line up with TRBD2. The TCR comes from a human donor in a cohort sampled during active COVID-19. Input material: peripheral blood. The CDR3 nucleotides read TGTGCCAGCAGCCCCGGGACTAGCAATGAGCAGTTCTTC. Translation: CASSPGTSNEQFF.